This T cell receptor (beta chain) was retrieved from a study of shared T cell receptors in the human thymus. Method: immunoSEQ multiplex PCR; TCRdb's copy keeps in-frame clones and lacks some. The sample lists about 660,000 clones, more than 75% occurring once. Germline CDR1 MNHEY, CDR2 SVGAGI. The CDR3 is 16 residues long. Trimming left V 0 bases short and J 4 bases short, with 16 bases between. These data also formed part of another study, on human thymus T cells.

This sequence was found in a boy less than two years old with a congenital heart defect. This sequence joins TRBV6-5 and TRBJ2-7, with D perhaps matching TRBD2 (6 bases). The sequencing sample was made of thymocytes. DNA of the CDR3: TGTGCCAGCAGTTACTCGTCCGGGAGAGTCAGATACGAGCAGTACTTC. Its protein product is CASSYSSGRVRYEQYF.